The clone carrying this TCR beta chain was seen at least ten times. The CDR3 loop spans 16 amino acids. Per the germline V gene, CDR1 is SQVTM and CDR2 is ANQGSEA. The ends lost 6 bases at V and 7 bases at J; junction bases unmatched: 18. Every patient was untreated before thyroid surgery. The entry originates in a study of metastatic and nonmetastatic thyroid tumors. As for the study in general: For malignant and benign thyroid patients, tumor or nodule tissue and blood were the sources whose repertoires were compared.

Original analysis: A distant-metastasis classifier for papillary thyroid cancer was built using CDR3 differences across clinicopathological groups. TCRdb redid the clone calls on the PCR reads using MiXCR. The V and J calls follow TCRdb's processing rather than the paper's. This sample has about 7,400 clones, with around 3.3% found just once. The sequenced sample consisted of tumor tissue. This chain uses TRBV29-1 with TRBJ1-2; 9 bases are shared with TRBD1. This TCR derives from a female donor with papillary thyroid cancer or a benign thyroid nodule (not recorded which). Some clones in this sample may be carry-over from other donors' samples. The DNA for the CDR3 is TGCAGCGTCACGGCACTCACTCGACAGGGGGTTATTGGCTACACCTTC. Residues: CSVTALTRQGVIGYTF.